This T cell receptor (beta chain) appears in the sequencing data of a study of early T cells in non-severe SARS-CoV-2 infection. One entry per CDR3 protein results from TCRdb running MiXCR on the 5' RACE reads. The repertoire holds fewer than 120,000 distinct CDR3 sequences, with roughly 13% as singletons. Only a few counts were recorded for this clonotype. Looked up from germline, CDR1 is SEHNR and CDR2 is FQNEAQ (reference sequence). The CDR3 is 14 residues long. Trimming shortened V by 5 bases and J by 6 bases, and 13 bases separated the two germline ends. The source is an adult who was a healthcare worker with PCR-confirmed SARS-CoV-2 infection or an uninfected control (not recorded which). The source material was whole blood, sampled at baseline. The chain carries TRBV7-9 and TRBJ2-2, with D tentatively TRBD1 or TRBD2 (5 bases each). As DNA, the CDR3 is TGTGCCAGCAGCCCTCCGGGACGTTCCGGGGAGCTGTTTTTT. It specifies CASSPPGRSGELFF.